The table lists the clone carrying this T cell receptor beta chain with a count of one. Positive CCR7 selection of CD45RO-negative cells yielded the naive CD8 cells, and terminally differentiated effector memory CD45RA+ cells were excluded. The data originate from a study of shared clonotypes between healthy human individuals. The CDR3 has 13 residues. Germline CDR1 is MDHEN and CDR2 is SYDVKM. V lost 3 bases and J 3 bases, leaving 8 bases between the germline ends. Measured with immunoSEQ multiplex PCR; TCRdb has only the in-frame clones, and not every one. The repertoire consists of around 1,900,000 clones, with 90% to 95% occurring once and the leading ten covering 1.5% to 2%.

This chain uses TRBV28 with TRBJ2-5; D is uncertain. Sample: naive CD8+ T cells from PBMCs. This clonotype originated in a man younger than 30 in good health. Some clones in this sample may be carry-over from other donors' samples. The CDR3 coding sequence is TGTGCCAGCAGTTTCGGGCAGAAAGAGACCCAGTACTTC. It specifies CASSFGQKETQYF.